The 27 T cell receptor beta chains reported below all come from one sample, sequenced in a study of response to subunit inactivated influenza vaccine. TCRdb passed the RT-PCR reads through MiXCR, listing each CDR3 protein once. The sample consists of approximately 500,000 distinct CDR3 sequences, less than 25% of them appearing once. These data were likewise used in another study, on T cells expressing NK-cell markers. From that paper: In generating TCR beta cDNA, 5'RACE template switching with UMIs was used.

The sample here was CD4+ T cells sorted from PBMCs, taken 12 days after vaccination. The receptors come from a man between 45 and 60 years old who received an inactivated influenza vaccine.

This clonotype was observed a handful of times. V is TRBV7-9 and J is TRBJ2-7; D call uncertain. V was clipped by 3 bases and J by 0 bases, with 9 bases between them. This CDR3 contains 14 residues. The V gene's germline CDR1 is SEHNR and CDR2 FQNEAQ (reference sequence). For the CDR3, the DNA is TGTGCCAGCAGCTTGGGGATTAGCTCCTACGAGCAGTACTTC. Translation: CASSLGISSYEQYF.

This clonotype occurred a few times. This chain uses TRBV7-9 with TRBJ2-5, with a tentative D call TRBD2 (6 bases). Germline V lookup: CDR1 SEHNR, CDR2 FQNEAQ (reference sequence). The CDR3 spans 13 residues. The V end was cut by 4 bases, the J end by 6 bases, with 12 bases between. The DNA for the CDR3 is TGTGCCAGCAGCTCCCGGGACTGGAAGACCCAGTACTTC. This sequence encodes CASSSRDWKTQYF.

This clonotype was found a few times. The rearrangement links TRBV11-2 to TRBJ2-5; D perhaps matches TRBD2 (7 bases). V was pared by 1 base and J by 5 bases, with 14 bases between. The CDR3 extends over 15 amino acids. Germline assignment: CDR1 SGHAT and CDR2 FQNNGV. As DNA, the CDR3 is TGTGCCAGCAGCTTAGGCCCGGGGGGCTTGGAGACCCAGTACTTC. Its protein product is CASSLGPGGLETQYF.

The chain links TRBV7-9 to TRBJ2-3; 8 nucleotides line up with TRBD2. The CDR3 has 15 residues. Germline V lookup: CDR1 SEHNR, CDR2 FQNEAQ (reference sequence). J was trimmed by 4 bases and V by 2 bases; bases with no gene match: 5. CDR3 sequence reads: CASSLWVAGSDTQYF. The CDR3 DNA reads TGTGCCAGCAGCTTATGGGTAGCGGGATCAGATACGCAGTATTTT.

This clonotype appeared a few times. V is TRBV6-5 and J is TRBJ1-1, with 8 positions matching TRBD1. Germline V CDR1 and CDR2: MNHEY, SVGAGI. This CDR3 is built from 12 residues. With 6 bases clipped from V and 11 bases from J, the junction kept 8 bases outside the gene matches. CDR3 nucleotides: TGTGCCAGCAGAGGGACAGGCCGAGAGGCTTTCTTT. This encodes CASRGTGREAFF.

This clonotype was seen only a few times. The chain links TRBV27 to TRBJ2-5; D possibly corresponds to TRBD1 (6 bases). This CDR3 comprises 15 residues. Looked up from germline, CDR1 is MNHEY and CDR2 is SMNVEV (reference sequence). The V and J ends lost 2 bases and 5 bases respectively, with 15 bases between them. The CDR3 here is CASSLRGTPRETQYF. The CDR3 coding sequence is TGTGCCAGCAGTTTAAGGGGGACACCCCGGGAGACCCAGTACTTC.

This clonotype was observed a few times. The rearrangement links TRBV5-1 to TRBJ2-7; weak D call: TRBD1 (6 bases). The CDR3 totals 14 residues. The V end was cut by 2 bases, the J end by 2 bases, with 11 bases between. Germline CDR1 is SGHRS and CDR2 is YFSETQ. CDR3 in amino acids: CASSFRGDTYEQYF. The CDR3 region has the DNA TGCGCCAGCAGCTTCAGGGGAGATACCTACGAGCAGTACTTC.

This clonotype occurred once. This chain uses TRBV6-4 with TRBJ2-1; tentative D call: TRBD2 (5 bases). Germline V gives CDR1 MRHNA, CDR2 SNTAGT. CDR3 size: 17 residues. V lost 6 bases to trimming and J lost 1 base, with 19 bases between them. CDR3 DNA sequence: TGTGCCAGCAGCGAATACGGTTGGAGGTCTTCCTACAATGAGCAGTTCTTC. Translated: CASSEYGWRSSYNEQFF.

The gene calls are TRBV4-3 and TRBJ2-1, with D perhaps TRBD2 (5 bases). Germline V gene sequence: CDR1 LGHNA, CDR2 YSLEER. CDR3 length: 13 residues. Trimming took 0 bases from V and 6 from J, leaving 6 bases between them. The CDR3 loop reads CASSQELGNEQFF. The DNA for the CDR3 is TGCGCCAGCAGCCAAGAACTAGGCAATGAGCAGTTCTTC.

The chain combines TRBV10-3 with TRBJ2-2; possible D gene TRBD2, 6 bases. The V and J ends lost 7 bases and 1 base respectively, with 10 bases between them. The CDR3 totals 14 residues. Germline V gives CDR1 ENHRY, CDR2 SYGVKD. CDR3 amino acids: CAIMDSGNTGELFF. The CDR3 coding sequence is TGTGCCATCATGGATAGCGGGAACACCGGGGAGCTGTTTTTT.

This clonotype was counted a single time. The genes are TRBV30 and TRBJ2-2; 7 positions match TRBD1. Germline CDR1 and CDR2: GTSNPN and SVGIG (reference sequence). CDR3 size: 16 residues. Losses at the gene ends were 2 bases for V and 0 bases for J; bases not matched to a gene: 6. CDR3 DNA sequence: TGTGCCTGGAGTCTGGGGGACAGACCGAACACCGGGGAGCTGTTTTTT. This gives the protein CAWSLGDRPNTGELFF.

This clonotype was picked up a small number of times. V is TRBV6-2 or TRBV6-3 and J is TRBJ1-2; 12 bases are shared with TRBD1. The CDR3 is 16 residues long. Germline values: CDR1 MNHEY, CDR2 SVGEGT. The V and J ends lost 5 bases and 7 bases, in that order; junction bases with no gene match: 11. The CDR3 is CASSTSGTGGAFGYTF. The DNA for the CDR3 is TGTGCCAGCAGTACGTCCGGGACAGGGGGCGCATTTGGCTACACCTTC.

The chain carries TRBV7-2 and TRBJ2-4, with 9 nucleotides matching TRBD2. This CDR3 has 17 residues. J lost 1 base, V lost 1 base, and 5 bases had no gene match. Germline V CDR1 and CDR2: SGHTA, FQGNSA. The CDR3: CASSLGLSGRAKNIQYF. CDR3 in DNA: TGTGCCAGCAGCTTAGGGCTCAGCGGGAGGGCCAAAAACATTCAGTACTTC.

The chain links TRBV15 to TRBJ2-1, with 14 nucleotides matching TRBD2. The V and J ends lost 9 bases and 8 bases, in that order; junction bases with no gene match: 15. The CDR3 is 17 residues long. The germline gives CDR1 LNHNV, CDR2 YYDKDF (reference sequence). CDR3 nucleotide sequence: TGTGCCACTACTCTTCATGGGACTAGCGGGAGTATATATGAGCAGTTCTTC. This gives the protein CATTLHGTSGSIYEQFF.

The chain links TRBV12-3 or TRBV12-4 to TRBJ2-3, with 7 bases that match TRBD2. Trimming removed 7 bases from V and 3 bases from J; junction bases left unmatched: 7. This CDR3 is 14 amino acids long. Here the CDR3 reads CASTRIAGTDTQYF. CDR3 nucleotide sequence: TGTGCCAGCACCCGGATAGCGGGTACAGATACGCAGTATTTT.

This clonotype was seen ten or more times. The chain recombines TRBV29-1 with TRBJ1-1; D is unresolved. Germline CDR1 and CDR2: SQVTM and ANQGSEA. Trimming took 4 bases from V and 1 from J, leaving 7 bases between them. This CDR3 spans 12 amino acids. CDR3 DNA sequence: TGCAGCGTTGCGGGAGGGAACACTGAAGCTTTCTTT. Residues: CSVAGGNTEAFF.

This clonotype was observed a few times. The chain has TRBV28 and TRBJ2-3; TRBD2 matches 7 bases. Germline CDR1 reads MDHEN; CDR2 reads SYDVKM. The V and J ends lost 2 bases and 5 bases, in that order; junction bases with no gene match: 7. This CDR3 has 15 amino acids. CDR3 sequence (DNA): TGTGCCAGCAGTTTAGAGGCGGGAGCGAGAGATACGCAGTATTTT. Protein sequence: CASSLEAGARDTQYF. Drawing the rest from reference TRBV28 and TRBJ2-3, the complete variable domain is DVKVTQSSRYLVKRTGEKVFLECVQDMDHENMFWYRQDPGLGLRLIYFSYDVKMKEKGDIPEGYSVSREKKERFSLILESASTNQTSMYLCASSLEAGARDTQYFGPGTRLTVL.

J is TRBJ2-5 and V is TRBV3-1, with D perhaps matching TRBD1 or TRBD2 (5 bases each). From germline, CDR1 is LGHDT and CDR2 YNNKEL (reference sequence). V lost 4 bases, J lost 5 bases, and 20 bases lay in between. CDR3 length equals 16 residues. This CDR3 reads CASSRMSVGARETQYF. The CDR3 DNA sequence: TGTGCCAGCAGCCGAATGTCGGTCGGGGCGCGGGAGACCCAGTACTTC.

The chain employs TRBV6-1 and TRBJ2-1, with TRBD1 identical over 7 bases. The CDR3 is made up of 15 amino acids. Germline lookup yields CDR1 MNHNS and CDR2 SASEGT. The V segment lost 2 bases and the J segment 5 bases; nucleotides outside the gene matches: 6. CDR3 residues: CASSEPRQGHNEQFF. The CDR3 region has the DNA TGTGCCAGCAGTGAACCTAGACAGGGACACAATGAGCAGTTCTTC.

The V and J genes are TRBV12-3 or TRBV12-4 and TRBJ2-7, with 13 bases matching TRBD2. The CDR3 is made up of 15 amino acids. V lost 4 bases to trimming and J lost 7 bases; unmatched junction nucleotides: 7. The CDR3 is CASSYGLAGAREQYF. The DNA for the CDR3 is TGTGCCAGCAGTTACGGACTAGCGGGAGCGAGAGAGCAGTACTTC.

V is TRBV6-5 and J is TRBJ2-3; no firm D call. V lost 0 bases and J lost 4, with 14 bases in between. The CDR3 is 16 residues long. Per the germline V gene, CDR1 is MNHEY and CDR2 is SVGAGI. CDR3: CASSYSSPNVADTQYF. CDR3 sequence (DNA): TGTGCCAGCAGTTACTCTAGCCCGAATGTAGCAGATACGCAGTATTTT.

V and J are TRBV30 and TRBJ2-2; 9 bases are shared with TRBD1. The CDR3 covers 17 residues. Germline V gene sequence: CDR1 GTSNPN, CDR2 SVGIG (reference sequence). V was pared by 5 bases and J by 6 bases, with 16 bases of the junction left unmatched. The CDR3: CAWSTERTGVFAGELFF. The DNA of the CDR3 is TGTGCCTGGTCGACCGAGCGGACAGGGGTGTTCGCCGGGGAGCTGTTTTTT.

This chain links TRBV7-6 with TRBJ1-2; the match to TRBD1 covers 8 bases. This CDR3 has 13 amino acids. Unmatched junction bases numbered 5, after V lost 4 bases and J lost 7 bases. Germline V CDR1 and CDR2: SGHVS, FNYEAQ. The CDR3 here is CASSSGQGRGYTF. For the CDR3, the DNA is TGTGCCAGCAGCTCCGGACAGGGACGTGGCTACACCTTC.

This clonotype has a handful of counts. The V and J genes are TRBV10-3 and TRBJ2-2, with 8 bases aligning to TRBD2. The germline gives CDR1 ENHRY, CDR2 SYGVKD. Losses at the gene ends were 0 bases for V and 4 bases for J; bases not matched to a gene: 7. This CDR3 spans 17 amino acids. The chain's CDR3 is CAISESIGRVGTGELFF. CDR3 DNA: TGTGCCATCAGTGAGTCAATCGGGAGGGTCGGCACCGGGGAGCTGTTTTTT.

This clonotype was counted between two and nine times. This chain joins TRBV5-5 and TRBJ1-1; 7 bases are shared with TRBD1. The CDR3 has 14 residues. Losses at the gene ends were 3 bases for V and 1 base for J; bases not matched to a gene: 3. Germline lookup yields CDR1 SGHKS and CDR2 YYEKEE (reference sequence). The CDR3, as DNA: TGTGCCAGCAGCTCCAACAGGGGGAACACTGAAGCTTTCTTT. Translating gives CASSSNRGNTEAFF.

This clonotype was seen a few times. CDR3 loop: CASTQRGDEQFF. CDR3 in DNA: TGTGCCAGCACCCAAAGGGGCGATGAGCAGTTCTTC. The rearrangement links TRBV6-2 or TRBV6-3 to TRBJ2-1; maybe TRBD1 (5 bases). V lost 7 bases, J lost 8 bases, and 12 bases lay in between. This CDR3 spans 12 amino acids. The germline gives CDR1 MNHEY, CDR2 SVGEGT.

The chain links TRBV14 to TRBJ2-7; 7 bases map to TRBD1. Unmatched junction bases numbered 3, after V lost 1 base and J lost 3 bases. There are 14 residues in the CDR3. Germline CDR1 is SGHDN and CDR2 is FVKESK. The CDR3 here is CASSQGDRLYEQYF. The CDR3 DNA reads TGTGCCAGCAGCCAAGGGGACAGACTCTACGAGCAGTACTTC. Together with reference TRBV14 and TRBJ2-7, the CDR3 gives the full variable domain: EAGVTQFPSHSVIEKGQTVTLRCDPISGHDNLYWYRRVMGKEIKFLLHFVKESKQDESGMPNNRFLAERTGGTYSTLKVQPAELEDSGVYFCASSQGDRLYEQYFGPGTRLTVT.